A single TCR beta chain is shown here with its context. This sample was taken from a study of shared clonotypes between healthy human individuals. Clones were sequenced by immunoSEQ multiplex PCR, and TCRdb holds only the in-frame ones, with some missing. The data show some 2,000,000 clones, with 85% to 95% seen just once and 0.13% held by the top ten. With 0 bases clipped from V and 4 bases from J, the junction kept 2 bases outside the gene matches. This CDR3 is built from 14 residues. CDR1 is KGHSH and CDR2 is LQKENI in the germline V gene. The sequence derives from a man younger than 30 in good health. The sequenced material came from naive CD4+ T cells sorted from blood. Noted subset: CD45RA+ positively selected. V and J are TRBV18 and TRBJ2-5; TRBD1 matches at 7 bases. The chain's CDR3 is CASSPPGQLETQYF. CDR3 DNA sequence: TGTGCCAGCTCACCACCGGGACAGCTAGAGACCCAGTACTTC. The variable domain in full, with the rest retrieved from reference TRBV18 and TRBJ2-5, is NAGVMQNPRHLVRRRGQEARLRCSPMKGHSHVYWYRQLPEEGLKFMVYLQKENIIDESGMPKERFSAEFPKEGPSILRIQQVVRGDSAAYFCASSPPGQLETQYFGPGTRLLVL.